This TCR beta chain comes out of a study of blood T cell repertoires in COVID-19. Study overall: From T cells, B-cell-depleted T cells, or PBMCs came the material, which was cDNA or gDNA.

Repertoires were generated with immunoSEQ multiplex PCR, while TCRdb's copy carries only in-frame clones and drops some. This sample has hundreds of thousands of clones; 85% occur once, and the top ten carry approximately 5.1%. This CDR3 spans 14 amino acids. The TCR was taken from a man aged 50 to 60 with COVID-19, enrolled during active disease. Sequencing used peripheral blood. The chain combines TRBV21-1 with TRBJ1-2; the table's TRBD1 call for D was not verified on the DNA. TRBV21-1 is recorded as a pseudogene. The CDR3 region is CASSTGMDAYGYTF. CDR3 DNA: TGTGCCAGCAGCACAGGGATGGACGCCTATGGCTACACCTTC.